This T cell receptor beta chain was profiled in a study of Graves' ophthalmopathy and Graves' hyperthyroidism. Study-level results: Clonotypes were expanded in thyroid at above 0.001 frequency, and most also appeared in blood. The model predicted ophthalmopathy progression with over 60% sensitivity and around 72% specificity.

Thyroid ultrasound, orbital computed tomography, TRAb, serum thyroxine and clinical symptoms formed the basis of diagnosis. Concerning this clonotype itself: Antigen specificity is unknown.

Using RNA transcripts, the TCR beta CDR3 regions were amplified. HTBI-primed RT-PCR formed the first round, and a multiplex PCR formed the second. MiXCR, run by TCRdb on the multiplex PCR reads, gives a single entry per CDR3 protein. The sample yields 500,000 to 700,000 distinct CDR3 sequences, about 20% seen once. The specimen was peripheral blood. The TCR sequence derives from a young woman with stable Graves' hyperthyroidism. Some clones in this sample may be carry-over from other donors' samples.

Here the CDR3 reads CSARYGGGAYEQYF. In DNA, the CDR3 is TGCAGTGCCCGTTACGGCGGGGGGGCCTACGAGCAGTACTTC. The V and J genes are TRBV20-1 and TRBJ2-7, with TRBD2 matching over 9 bases. Trimming cost V 6 bases and J 2 bases; bases outside gene matches: 8. From germline, CDR1 is DFQATT and CDR2 SNEGSKA (reference sequence). This CDR3 is built from 14 residues.